This T cell receptor beta chain comes out of a study of blood T cell repertoires in COVID-19 (TCRdb year 2020). A note on the overall study: Samples covering the acute and convalescent phases of COVID-19 were provided by collaborators in the United States, Italy and Spain. The material from the prospective study consisted of cDNA or gDNA derived from T cells, B-cell-depleted T cells, or PBMCs. Subjects who had been exposed to COVID-19, were actively infected with it, or had recovered from it provided the deeply sampled blood TCRbeta repertoires that made up the dataset. The repertoires were released in a freely available public database intended as a resource for research on the immune response to SARS-CoV-2. The samples were drawn from the first 160 participants of the ongoing ImmuneRACE study and from 1,254 subjects provided by 6 global collaborators. The sample metadata nearly always contained a de-identified subject ID, COVID-19 status, age in years and sex. Where available, HLA class I and class II types were obtained from metadata supplied by the sample provider rather than from assay-based typing.

In the case of this clone: Which antigen it targets is not known. No quality values exist for individual bases; no much larger clone is one base distant.

A second Seattle source provided samples from volunteer blood donors who had recovered from COVID-19. Each collaborating institution followed its own protocols to collect whole blood in K2EDTA tubes. For TCRbeta analysis, collaborator samples were shipped as frozen whole blood, as isolated PBMCs, or as DNA extracted from either sample type. TCRbeta CDR3 regions were amplified from genomic DNA by means of the immunoSEQ Assay, a bias-controlled multiplex PCR. The study's own analysis went as follows. Nucleated cell counts per sample were estimated from amplification of reference gene primers within the assay. Sequence reads were collapsed and filtered to measure the absolute abundance of every unique TCRbeta CDR3 rearrangement. For each sample, productive Simpson clonality was calculated as the square root of Simpson's diversity index over productive rearrangements. The table comes from immuneACCESS by way of TCRdb, which keeps in-frame sequences with V and J called. Part of the clones is missing from these tables; in studies checked, under half for an unresolved V gene and the rest for unknown reasons. The DNA was the basis for D and trimming; V, J and clone size are from that table. Counted in this sample were approximately 260,000 clones; approximately 87% of them appeared once. About 4.3% of the sample is in the top ten clones.

Paper-wide results and their limitations: The amount of clinical and demographic metadata varied by source and participant and was provided uncurated.

The V and J ends are trimmed by 4 bases and 4 bases, leaving 5 bases between them. CDR3 length: 13 amino acids, cysteine to phenylalanine. Solely the CDR3 DNA is kept, with 39 bases framed from the first base. The germline V gene (reference sequence) yields LGHDT for CDR1 and YNNKEL for CDR2. The receptor was derived from a man in his fifties or sixties who had recovered from COVID-19. The sample consisted of peripheral blood. The rearrangement combines TRBV3-1 (or the pseudogene TRBV3-2) with TRBJ2-6, with TRBD2 perhaps the D gene, on 5 matching bases. In nucleotides, the sequence is TGTGCCAGCAGCCCGGGGGGGGCCAACGTCCTGACTTTC. It translates as CASSPGGANVLTF.